A single sample gave rise to the 22 T cell receptor beta chains below, sequenced in a study of CD8+ T cells in alopecia areata. Sequencing relied on a cDNA template that was reverse transcribed from extracted RNA. Using immunoSEQ multiplex PCR, the repertoire was profiled, and TCRdb retains in-frame clones only, with some absent. This table holds over 200,000 clones, 64% found once. Treatment denoted: oral pan-JAK inhibitor, 5-10 mg twice daily. The source was CD4+ T cells sorted from blood, collected at week 4, from a patient treated with tofacitinib. The receptors derive from a human donor with alopecia areata.

V usage is TRBV29-1 and J usage is TRBJ2-1, with D tentatively TRBD1 (5 bases). CDR1 is SQVTM, CDR2 ANQGSEA, per germline. This CDR3 region has 15 residues. Trimming pared 5 bases from V and 0 bases from J, leaving 14 bases between. In DNA, the CDR3 is TGCAGCGTTTCGCTGGGGCCTAGCTCCTACAATGAGCAGTTCTTC. This sequence encodes CSVSLGPSSYNEQFF.

This clone occurred a few times. V is TRBV7-2 and J is TRBJ1-5; TRBD1 matches at 8 bases. V lost 5 bases and J lost 7; bases outside the gene matches: 7. CDR1 is SGHTA, CDR2 FQGNSA, per germline. The CDR3 runs 14 residues. The CDR3 loop reads CASSPGQAAQPQHF. The CDR3 DNA sequence: TGTGCCAGCAGCCCGGGACAGGCTGCGCAGCCCCAGCATTTT.

CDR3 bases: TGCGCCAGCAGCCAGGGCGAAGATACGCAGTATTTT. Encoded protein: CASSQGEDTQYF. The chain couples TRBV4-1 to TRBJ2-3; D ambiguous. Germline CDR1 and CDR2: MGHRA and YSYEKL. V lost 3 bases and J 5 bases, leaving 6 bases between the germline ends. The CDR3 length is 12 residues.

This chain links TRBV5-6 with TRBJ2-7; unclear D gene. The germline gives CDR1 SGHDT, CDR2 YYEEEE. The CDR3 covers 12 residues. The V gene lost 2 bases and the J gene lost 6 bases, with 9 bases spanning the gap. CDR3: CASSFVSAEQYF. In nucleotides, the CDR3 is TGTGCCAGCAGCTTTGTTTCGGCCGAGCAGTACTTC.

The chain recombines TRBV21-1 with TRBJ1-3. TRBV21-1 is reported as a pseudogene. This CDR3 is 14 amino acids long. The CDR3 region has the DNA TGTGCCAGCTGCAGGGAATTCGCCCTAAACACCATATATTTT. Its protein product is CASCREFALNTIYF.

The sample holds a few counts of this clone. This chain connects TRBV29-1 to TRBJ1-2, with D perhaps TRBD1 (6 bases). The CDR3 has 12 residues. Trimming shortened V by 7 bases and J by 2 bases, and 11 bases separated the two germline ends. CDR1 and CDR2 from the germline V gene are SQVTM and ANQGSEA. This CDR3 is CSASTGNYGYTF. The CDR3 bases are TGCAGCGCCTCTACAGGGAACTATGGCTACACCTTC.

The genes are TRBV7-2 and TRBJ1-5; D uncertain. The V end lost 1 base, the J end lost 4 bases, and 5 bases lay between the germline ends. This CDR3 has 13 amino acids. The germline V gene encodes CDR1 SGHTA and CDR2 FQGNSA. The CDR3 sequence is CASSLGQNQPQHF. CDR3 in DNA: TGTGCCAGCAGCTTAGGCCAAAATCAGCCCCAGCATTTT.

The chain carries TRBV4-1 and TRBJ2-5, with 15 nucleotides matching TRBD2. V shed 3 bases, J shed 6 bases, and the junction held 5 bases outside the gene matches. This CDR3 comprises 16 residues. Germline V gene lookup returns CDR1 MGHRA and CDR2 YSYEKL. The CDR3 reads CASSHGLAGGPKTQYF. DNA for the CDR3: TGCGCCAGCAGCCACGGACTAGCGGGGGGGCCGAAGACCCAGTACTTC.

This chain uses TRBV29-1 with TRBJ1-3, with D hard to call. V dropped 4 bases and J dropped 3 bases, with 13 bases sitting between them. The CDR3 totals 14 residues. CDR1 is SQVTM and CDR2 is ANQGSEA in the germline V gene. CDR3 nucleotide sequence: TGCAGCGTTGTCCTGGGCGCGGGTGGAAACACCATATATTTT. Protein: CSVVLGAGGNTIYF.

This clone was observed a single time. This sample also contains other DNA sequences that code for the same CDR3. The chain employs TRBV5-4 and TRBJ2-5, with D unresolved. V lost 1 base and J lost 5, with 3 bases in between. The CDR3 contains 11 residues. The V gene's germline CDR1 is SGHNT and CDR2 YYREEE (reference sequence). The CDR3 reads CASSLRETQYF. The CDR3 DNA follows: TGTGCCAGCAGCTTGAGGGAGACCCAGTACTTC.

The genes are TRBV5-1 and TRBJ2-3, with 11 bases matching TRBD1. Per the germline V gene, CDR1 is SGHRS and CDR2 is YFSETQ. The CDR3 has 15 amino acids. J gave up 4 bases and V 4 bases, and 5 bases lay outside the gene matches. CDR3 coding DNA: TGCGCCAGCAGCGTCGGACAGGGGGCAGCAGATACGCAGTATTTT. This sequence encodes CASSVGQGAADTQYF.

The genes are TRBV2 and TRBJ2-2, with TRBD2 matching over 12 bases. Germline assignment: CDR1 SNHLY and CDR2 FYNNEI. Unmatched junction bases numbered 3, after V lost 5 bases and J lost 5 bases. The CDR3 has 15 amino acids. CDR3 DNA: TGTGCCAGCAGTCCGGGACTAGCGGGTACCGGGGAGCTGTTTTTT. Translation gives CASSPGLAGTGELFF.

The chain links TRBV2 to TRBJ1-3, with a possible D match to TRBD1 (5 bases). Germline lookup yields CDR1 SNHLY and CDR2 FYNNEI. Trimming took 4 bases from V and 3 from J, leaving 7 bases between them. The CDR3 contains 13 residues. This CDR3 reads CASSGGNGNTIYF. DNA for the CDR3: TGTGCCAGCAGTGGGGGCAATGGAAACACCATATATTTT.

CDR3 DNA: TGTGCCAGCTCACAATGGGGCGGAGCCTACGAGCAGTACTTC. Protein: CASSQWGGAYEQYF. The chain links TRBV18 to TRBJ2-7, with a weak D call TRBD1 (5 bases). The germline CDR1 and CDR2 sequences are KGHSH and LQKENI. The V gene lost 4 bases and the J gene lost 2 bases, with 12 bases spanning the gap. This CDR3 is built from 14 residues.

This clone was observed once. The genes are TRBV29-1 and TRBJ2-5; 8 nucleotides agree with TRBD2. The junction had 7 bases not matched to a gene; V was cut back by 2 bases and J by 5 bases. The CDR3 sequence is 14 residues long. CDR1 and CDR2 from the germline V gene are SQVTM and ANQGSEA. CDR3 region: CSVEIGIAGETQYF. The CDR3 coding sequence is TGCAGCGTTGAAATCGGGATAGCGGGGGAGACCCAGTACTTC.

The chain couples TRBV30 to TRBJ2-4; either TRBD1 or TRBD2 may supply D (5 bases each). The CDR3 length is 14 residues. Germline CDR1 GTSNPN, CDR2 SVGIG (reference sequence). Trimming stripped 0 bases from V and 6 bases from J, with 12 bases between. CDR3 loop: CAWSVPGTVNIQYF. The CDR3 DNA reads as TGTGCCTGGAGTGTTCCAGGGACGGTAAACATTCAGTACTTC.

This chain connects TRBV25-1 to TRBJ2-5; TRBD2 matches 8 bases. The CDR3 has 16 amino acids. V lost 6 bases, J lost 2 bases, and 11 bases stayed unmatched. Germline-derived CDR1 and CDR2 are MGHDK and SYGVNS. CDR3 sequence: CASSRPGRGVQETQYF. CDR3 nucleotides: TGTGCCAGCAGCCGCCCTGGGCGGGGGGTACAAGAGACCCAGTACTTC.

V gene TRBV5-4 combines with J gene TRBJ1-2; 9 bases match TRBD1. V shed 0 bases, J shed 4 bases, and the junction held 7 bases outside the gene matches. Germline V gene sequence: CDR1 SGHNT, CDR2 YYREEE (reference sequence). The CDR3 totals 16 residues. CDR3 nucleotides: TGTGCCAGCAGCTTGGGGGACAGGGCCCTCTTCTATGGCTACACCTTC. It codes for CASSLGDRALFYGYTF.

This chain joins TRBV4-1 and TRBJ1-1; D call uncertain. Germline V gene lookup returns CDR1 MGHRA and CDR2 YSYEKL. V lost 6 bases and J 0 bases, leaving 11 bases between the germline ends. The CDR3 spans 14 residues. Here the CDR3 DNA reads TGCGCCAGCAGGCAGCAACTCATGAACACTGAAGCTTTCTTT. This codes for CASRQQLMNTEAFF.

This chain uses TRBV30 with TRBJ2-3; tentatively, D is TRBD2 (6 bases). V dropped 5 bases and J dropped 13 bases, with 22 bases sitting between them. From germline, CDR1 is GTSNPN and CDR2 SVGIG (reference sequence). The CDR3 is 13 residues long. The CDR3 nucleotides are TGTGCCTGGGAGGAGGGCGGGGAGGTTCAGAAGTATTTT. This sequence encodes CAWEEGGEVQKYF.

This sequence joins TRBV1 and TRBJ1-5; TRBD1, the table's D call, was not compared with the DNA. TRBV1 is reported as a pseudogene. The CDR3 has 15 residues. The CDR3 region is CTSSVDSEYRSPQHF. CDR3 DNA sequence: TGCACCAGCAGCGTCGACAGCGAATACCGTTCGCCCCAGCATTTT.

V usage is TRBV11-2 and J usage is TRBJ2-7; 8 nucleotides match TRBD2. The CDR3 covers 15 residues. Germline V gene lookup returns CDR1 SGHAT and CDR2 FQNNGV. Trimming took 0 bases from V and 2 from J; bases not matched to a gene: 3. The CDR3 nucleotides read TGTGCCAGCAGCTTAGAAAGCGGGGGAACCTACGAGCAGTACTTC. This gives the protein CASSLESGGTYEQYF. Complete variable domain (other parts from reference TRBV11-2 and TRBJ2-7): EAGVAQSPRYKIIEKRQSVAFWCNPISGHATLYWYQQILGQGPKLLIQFQNNGVVDDSQLPKDRFSAERLKGVDSTLKIQPAKLEDSAVYLCASSLESGGTYEQYFGPGTRLTVT.